What follows is one T cell receptor beta chain and its context. The germline V gene encodes CDR1 SGHAT and CDR2 FQNNGV. The CDR3 runs to 15 residues. Trimming pared 3 bases from V and 7 bases from J, leaving 18 bases between. Using immunoSEQ multiplex PCR, the repertoire was profiled, and TCRdb retains in-frame clones only, with some absent. Among 74,000 or so clones, roughly 84% were seen once, and the ten largest hold 21%. This record belongs to a study of T cell responses to AZD1222 COVID-19 vaccine. The chain carries TRBV11-2 and TRBJ2-5; possibly TRBD1 or TRBD2 for D (6 bases each). The sequence derives from an adult in good health. The sequences come from peripheral blood, collected on day 0 of AZD1222 vaccination. CDR3 sequence: CASSLGGTVERTQYF. The CDR3 region has the DNA TGTGCCAGCAGCTTGGGGGGCACCGTGGAAAGGACCCAGTACTTC.